The entry below gives a single TCR beta chain sequence along with its context. Its specificity is not known. The PCR made use of 60 Vbeta and 13 Jbeta primers. Clones were sequenced by immunoSEQ multiplex PCR, and TCRdb holds only the in-frame ones, with some missing. The table lists 210,000 or so clones, around 83% of them singletons, with 0.2% to 0.25% in the top ten. This specimen comes from a study of cytomegalovirus exposure and HLA in healthy donors. The wider study: Around 85 million unique TCR sequences came from HLA-typed donors in an early release. Overall study results and limits: The CMV antigen specificity of a few CMV-associated chains was confirmed through in vitro analysis.

This receptor was taken from a girl aged 2-9 years in good health and CMV-seronegative. Sequenced input: PBMCs.

CDR3 bases: TGCGCCAGCAGAAATCCCGGACGGGACTACGAGCAGTACTTC. This codes for CASRNPGRDYEQYF. This chain uses TRBV4-1 with TRBJ2-7, with D possibly matching TRBD2 (5 bases). CDR1 and CDR2 (germline): MGHRA, YSYEKL. V was pared by 6 bases and J by 3 bases, with 15 bases between. The CDR3 is 14 amino acids.